This entry features one T cell receptor (beta chain) sequence. Its cognate antigen is unknown. These data come from a study of T-cell memory formation after mild COVID-19. Study conclusions and caveats: While clones contracting from day 15 to 85 were balanced between CD4 and CD8, later expanders leaned CD4+. Chiefly within CM and EM were the contracting CD4+ clones; CD8+ ones were within EMRA.

The J segment lost 9 bases and the V segment lost 5 bases, leaving 4 bases of the junction unmatched. The CDR3 has 13 residues. The germline gives CDR1 SGHAT, CDR2 FQNNGV. MiXCR, run by TCRdb on the 5' RACE reads, gives a single entry per CDR3 protein. The repertoire holds about 240,000 distinct CDR3 sequences, with 7.5% to 10% as singletons. What was sequenced was PBMCs or a T cell subset sorted from them (not recorded which). This receptor was taken from a man between 18 and 35 years old who had mild COVID-19 (a few samples of this study predate the infection). Cell type and time point are not known. V is TRBV11-2 and J is TRBJ1-6, with 7 bases aligning to TRBD1. As DNA, the CDR3 is TGTGCCAGCAGCGGGACAGTAGGTTCACCCCTCCACTTT. This sequence encodes CASSGTVGSPLHF.